What follows are 10 T cell receptor beta chains derived from one specimen sequenced in a study of cytomegalovirus exposure and HLA in healthy donors. This PCR relied on a set of 60 Vbeta primers and 13 Jbeta primers. Assay used: immunoSEQ multiplex PCR; TCRdb lists only in-frame clones, some missing. The sample includes tens of thousands of clones, around four fifths seen only once; the top ten take 4.4%. Sample: PBMCs. These receptors originate from a male donor in good health and CMV-seropositive.

The chain has TRBV11-2 and TRBJ2-7; 8 nucleotides align to TRBD1. CDR1 is SGHAT and CDR2 is FQNNGV in the germline V gene. This CDR3 has 14 amino acids. V shed 5 bases, J shed 2 bases, and the junction held 5 bases outside the gene matches. CDR3 in amino acids: CASSGGQAAYEQYF. The CDR3 DNA reads as TGTGCCAGCAGCGGGGGACAGGCGGCCTACGAGCAGTACTTC.

The rearrangement links TRBV19 to TRBJ1-5, with 9 bases fitting TRBD1. Germline values: CDR1 LNHDA, CDR2 SQIVND (reference sequence). V was pared by 4 bases and J by 3 bases, with 7 bases of the junction left unmatched. The CDR3 extends over 16 amino acids. The CDR3 coding sequence is TGTGCCAGTAGTACACGCCGGGACAGGGACAATCAGCCCCAGCATTTT. It codes for CASSTRRDRDNQPQHF.

There are a few counts of this clone. V is TRBV6-5 and J is TRBJ1-1, with 8 bases lining up with TRBD1. This CDR3 has 14 amino acids. The germline V gene has CDR1 MNHEY and CDR2 SVGAGI. After removal of 4 bases from V and 5 bases from J, the junction contained 6 bases not matched to a gene. The CDR3 loop is CASSSDRVGTEAFF. CDR3 bases: TGTGCCAGCAGTTCGGACAGGGTAGGGACTGAAGCTTTCTTT.

This clone was seen a single time. This chain uses TRBV7-9 with TRBJ2-7; the match to TRBD1 covers 8 bases. Germline CDR1 and CDR2: SEHNR and FQNEAQ (reference sequence). The CDR3 has 15 residues. With 4 bases clipped from V and 4 bases from J, the junction kept 9 bases outside the gene matches. Here the CDR3 DNA reads TGTGCCAGCAGCTCGCCGCGACAGGGGATGTACGAGCAGTACTTC. Translation gives CASSSPRQGMYEQYF.

This clone has just a few counts. This chain joins TRBV5-6 and TRBJ1-5; 8 bases align to TRBD1. Losses at the gene ends were 3 bases for V and 2 bases for J; bases not matched to a gene: 1. CDR3 length: 14 amino acids. Germline V gene lookup returns CDR1 SGHDT and CDR2 YYEEEE. CDR3 sequence: CASSSGQGNQPQHF. The CDR3 nucleotides read TGTGCCAGCAGCTCGGGACAGGGCAATCAGCCCCAGCATTTT.

In its sample, this clone was seen a few times. V and J are TRBV6-6 and TRBJ1-1, with a possible D match to TRBD1 (6 bases). CDR3 length: 13 amino acids. Germline-derived CDR1 and CDR2 are MNHNY and SVGAGI (reference sequence). Trimming left V 2 bases short and J 5 bases short, with 9 bases between. This CDR3 is CASSYGQTTEAFF. CDR3 nucleotides: TGTGCCAGCAGTTACGGACAGACGACTGAAGCTTTCTTT.

The chain combines TRBV7-9 with TRBJ2-5; D not certain. Near its end, the DNA agrees better with TRBJ2-7, so the J call may be wrong. Germline loops: CDR1 SEHNR, CDR2 FQNEAQ (reference sequence). The CDR3 covers 15 residues. Here the CDR3 reads CASSSTVTSLYEQYF. CDR3 bases: TGTGCCAGCAGCTCAACCGTAACTTCCTTGTACGAGCAGTACTTC.

The V gene is TRBV5-4, the J gene TRBJ2-7, with a tentative D call TRBD1 (5 bases). Germline CDR1 is SGHNT and CDR2 is YYREEE (reference sequence). The CDR3 consists of 15 residues. V lost 0 bases, J lost 6 bases, and 16 bases lay in between. The CDR3 nucleotides read TGTGCCAGCAGCTTGGGGCCTGGGGCAGCCTCCGAGCAGTACTTC. This codes for CASSLGPGAASEQYF. Combining the CDR3 with reference TRBV5-4 and TRBJ2-7 gives the whole variable domain ETGVTQSPTHLIKTRGQQVTLRCSSQSGHNTVSWYQQALGQGPQFIFQYYREEENGRGNFPPRFSGLQFPNYSSELNVNALELDDSALYLCASSLGPGAASEQYFGPGTRLTVT.

This clone was recorded only once. The V and J genes are TRBV27 and TRBJ1-4, with TRBD1 matching 7 bases. The CDR3 contains 13 residues. V shed 5 bases and J 7 bases; nucleotides not matched to a gene: 4. The germline CDR1 and CDR2 sequences are MNHEY and SMNVEV (reference sequence). In nucleotides, the CDR3 is TGTGCCAGCAGTGACAGGGAAGGTGAAAAACTGTTTTTT. As protein: CASSDREGEKLFF.

This clone has ten or more counts. The same CDR3 also results from other DNA sequences found in this sample. This CDR3 reads CASRQLAGGTYEQYF. Here the CDR3 DNA reads TGTGCCAGCAGACAACTGGCGGGGGGGACCTACGAGCAGTACTTC. The V gene is TRBV28, the J gene TRBJ2-7, with 9 bases matching TRBD2. The V and J ends lost 6 bases and 2 bases, in that order; junction bases with no gene match: 8. CDR1 and CDR2 from the germline V gene are MDHEN and SYDVKM. The CDR3 runs to 15 residues.